This entry describes one T cell receptor beta chain. CDR1 and CDR2 (germline): SNHLY, FYNNEI. V was trimmed by 0 bases and J by 2 bases, leaving 10 bases between them. The CDR3 is 15 amino acids. This record comes from a study of cytomegalovirus exposure and HLA in healthy donors. PCR amplification relied on 60 Vbeta primers (plus 13 Jbeta primers). Data came from immunoSEQ multiplex PCR; TCRdb stores just in-frame clones and leaves some out. The table has roughly 190,000 clones, around 76% seen once. V is TRBV2 and J is TRBJ2-5; the D is unclear. Sequenced: PBMCs. The receptor was isolated from a woman under 40 in good health and CMV-seropositive. The CDR3 is CASSEAILPQETQYF. In DNA form, the CDR3 reads TGTGCCAGCAGTGAAGCTATACTTCCTCAAGAGACCCAGTACTTC.